One sample yielded the 15 T cell receptor beta chains listed below, sequenced in a study of vaccination and CD4 T cells after COVID-19. An Oncomine TCR Beta short-read assay was used to sequence the DNA from cultured CD4+ T cells. TCRdb passed the PCR reads through MiXCR, listing each CDR3 protein once. The data hold about 21,000 distinct CDR3 sequences, with around 42% observed a single time. For these TCRs, the target antigens are not known. The treatment was: roughly 10-day PBMC culture with coronavirus spike peptide pools or control peptides (ViraFEST assay). The specimen comprised CD4+ T cells from blood, cultured in vitro, sampled before SARS-CoV-2 vaccination. The receptors were gathered from a human donor who received a COVID-19 vaccine.

The chain recombines TRBV30 with TRBJ1-1; D not certain. The CDR3 covers 11 residues. Germline CDR1 is GTSNPN and CDR2 is SVGIG (reference sequence). The V and J ends lost 5 bases and 7 bases respectively, with 11 bases between them. This CDR3 is CAWYIRLEAFF. The DNA for the CDR3 is TGTGCCTGGTACATCAGGCTTGAAGCTTTCTTT.

This clonotype has only one observation. This chain links TRBV6-1 with TRBJ1-5, with D hard to call. Per germline, CDR1 MNHNS and CDR2 SASEGT. There are 15 residues in the CDR3. V was shortened by 6 bases and J by 0 bases, with 12 bases between the two germline ends. CDR3: CASSPSRGSNQPQHF. The CDR3 DNA reads TGTGCCAGCAGCCCGAGTCGGGGTAGCAATCAGCCCCAGCATTTT.

This clonotype was seen only once. This rearrangement joins TRBV5-1 to TRBJ2-3; D remains unclear. The CDR3 consists of 15 residues. V gave up 0 bases and J gave up 4 bases, with 12 bases separating them. Germline V gives CDR1 SGHRS, CDR2 YFSETQ. CDR3 bases: TGCGCCAGCAGCTTGGGACACGCACAACCAGATACGCAGTATTTT. Translation gives CASSLGHAQPDTQYF.

This chain connects TRBV5-1 to TRBJ1-1; 7 bases align to TRBD1. CDR1 SGHRS and CDR2 YFSETQ come from the germline V gene. The length of the CDR3 is 14 residues. V lost 1 base and J lost 4; bases outside the gene matches: 4. CDR3 region: CASSLQGERTEAFF. In nucleotides, the CDR3 is TGCGCCAGCAGCTTGCAGGGGGAGCGCACTGAAGCTTTCTTT. The whole variable domain, remainder taken from reference TRBV5-1 and TRBJ1-1, is KAGVTQTPRYLIKTRGQQVTLSCSPISGHRSVSWYQQTPGQGLQFLFEYFSETQRNKGNFPGRFSGRQFSNSRSEMNVSTLELGDSALYLCASSLQGERTEAFFGQGTRLTVV.

This clonotype was detected a few times. The gene calls are TRBV7-2 and TRBJ2-7; 12 nucleotides match TRBD2. Trimming took 1 base from V and 1 from J; bases not matched to a gene: 2. Germline-derived CDR1 and CDR2 are SGHTA and FQGNSA. This CDR3 is 16 amino acids long. The CDR3 bases are TGTGCCAGCAGCTTAGAGGGGACTAGCGGGTCCTACGAGCAGTACTTC. Protein sequence: CASSLEGTSGSYEQYF.

J is TRBJ1-5 and V is TRBV6-2 or TRBV6-3, with 9 nucleotides matching TRBD1. Germline lookup yields CDR1 MNHEY and CDR2 SVGEGT. The CDR3 is 14 amino acids. Trimming cost V 2 bases and J 9 bases; bases outside gene matches: 5. CDR3 DNA sequence: TGTGCCAGCAGTTACGGGACAGGGTCCCTGCCCCAGCATTTT. Protein: CASSYGTGSLPQHF.

This clonotype has a single count. V usage is TRBV20-1 and J usage is TRBJ2-5; 13 positions match TRBD2. Germline V gene sequence: CDR1 DFQATT, CDR2 SNEGSKA (reference sequence). The CDR3 totals 13 residues. CDR3 amino acids: CSTSGGAQETQYF. CDR3 nucleotides: TGCAGCACTAGCGGGGGGGCCCAAGAGACCCAGTACTTC.

This chain links TRBV20-1 with TRBJ2-7; D tentatively fits TRBD1 or TRBD2 (5 bases each). The germline CDR1 and CDR2 sequences are DFQATT and SNEGSKA (reference sequence). V was shortened by 1 base and J by 3 bases, with 13 bases between the two germline ends. This CDR3 has 14 amino acids. The CDR3 DNA reads as TGCAGTGCTAGAGTTAGAGGGGTCAACTACGAGCAGTACTTC. Its translation is CSARVRGVNYEQYF.

The CDR3 DNA sequence: TGTGCCAGCAGTTACGGTCTAGCGGGGGCCGAGGCTACGCAGTATTTT. This codes for CASSYGLAGAEATQYF. V is TRBV6-2 or TRBV6-3 and J is TRBJ2-3; TRBD2 agrees at 10 bases. The CDR3 covers 16 residues. Looked up from germline, CDR1 is MNHEY and CDR2 is SVGEGT. Germline trimming cut 2 bases from V and 8 bases from J; bases unmatched to any gene: 10.

The chain has TRBV9 and TRBJ2-1, with D possibly being TRBD1 (5 bases). Trimming took 0 bases from V and 8 from J, leaving 6 bases between them. The CDR3 spans 12 residues. Germline V gene lookup returns CDR1 SGDLS and CDR2 YYNGEE. CDR3 DNA sequence: TGTGCCAGCAGCGTAGTAGGGGATGAGCAGTTCTTC. It yields the protein CASSVVGDEQFF.

The chain joins TRBV20-1 to TRBJ1-2; the match to TRBD1 covers 7 bases. The V and J ends lost 3 bases and 0 bases, in that order; junction bases with no gene match: 7. The CDR3 is 15 residues long. Germline V gene data show CDR1 as DFQATT and CDR2 as SNEGSKA (reference sequence). The CDR3 DNA follows: TGCAGTGCTAGTTTACCCGGGACAGCTAACTATGGCTACACCTTC. This translates into CSASLPGTANYGYTF.

The gene calls are TRBV29-1 and TRBJ2-3, with TRBD1 matching over 8 bases. The CDR3 spans 15 residues. Germline V gene sequence: CDR1 SQVTM, CDR2 ANQGSEA. Trimming took 7 bases from V and 6 from J; bases not matched to a gene: 15. As DNA, the CDR3 is TGCAGCGCCCTCAGGGGGCGTGGAAGTTTTGATACGCAGTATTTT. This codes for CSALRGRGSFDTQYF.

The V and J genes are TRBV6-1 and TRBJ2-6; weak D call: TRBD1 (6 bases). Trimming removed 6 bases at V and 0 bases at J, with 12 bases between. From germline, CDR1 is MNHNS and CDR2 SASEGT. The CDR3 sequence is 16 residues long. The CDR3 DNA reads TGTGCCAGCAGACAGGGTTACTACTCTGGGGCCAACGTCCTGACTTTC. It codes for CASRQGYYSGANVLTF.

The genes are TRBV7-2 and TRBJ1-2; D is undetermined. The germline CDR1 and CDR2 sequences are SGHTA and FQGNSA. This CDR3 is built from 14 residues. Trimming cost V 1 base and J 2 bases, with 8 bases left between them. The chain's CDR3 is CASSLVVTNYGYTF. For the CDR3, the DNA is TGTGCCAGCAGCTTAGTAGTGACCAACTATGGCTACACCTTC.

The chain has TRBV6-1 and TRBJ2-1, with TRBD2 matching over 9 bases. J gave up 13 bases and V 4 bases, and 8 bases lay outside the gene matches. Germline CDR1 and CDR2: MNHNS and SASEGT. The CDR3 loop spans 13 amino acids. CDR3 protein: CASSASGEWTQFF. The CDR3 DNA sequence: TGTGCCAGCAGTGCTAGCGGGGAATGGACTCAGTTCTTC.